This TCR beta chain came from a study of T cell responses to AZD1222 COVID-19 vaccine. The CDR3 is 10 residues long. Germline CDR1 and CDR2: SGHNT and YYREEE (reference sequence). V dropped 8 bases and J dropped 4 bases, with 6 bases sitting between them. On this clone itself: The target antigen is unknown.

Pooled in the analysis were second doses at about 4 or about 12 weeks. Overall study results and limits: Two AZD1222 doses significantly raised spike-specific TCR breadth and depth over controls. There were repertoire samples only from the period after the peak T cell response. Regions 160-218 and 743-854 held dominance among vaccine-associated CD4 TCRs, which spanned spike.

Generated by immunoSEQ multiplex PCR, the TCRdb table keeps only in-frame clones and is missing some. Found here are some 86,000 clones, about 90% of them singletons; the top ten hold less than 9%. The J gene is TRBJ1-2, the V gene TRBV5-4; no clear D. The specimen comprised peripheral blood, sampled 28 days after the second AZD1222 dose. The source of this sequence is an adult who received the AZD1222 COVID-19 vaccine. The CDR3 region is CASNSYGYTF. The CDR3, as DNA: TGTGCCAGTAACAGCTATGGCTACACCTTC.